This T cell receptor beta chain emerged from a study of CD8+CD57+ T cells in acquired aplastic anemia. Genomic DNA provided the template from which TCR beta VDJ and CDR3 profiles were obtained. From the reads, TCRdb called clonotypes with MiXCR, one entry per CDR3 protein. The table records about 400,000 distinct CDR3 sequences, about two thirds of them present only once. This clonotype was recorded at least ten times. As yet, its antigen is unknown. Germline CDR1 reads LGHDT; CDR2 reads YNNKEL (reference sequence). This CDR3 region has 14 residues. V gave up 4 bases and J gave up 8 bases; unmatched junction bases: 10. Study outcomes and limitations: Overlap between patients and controls comprised 25 to 35 CD8+ CDR3 sequences.

The clonotype was recovered from a human donor in good health, serving as a control. The chain is built from TRBV3-1 and TRBJ1-2; 7 bases agree with TRBD1. Source material: sorted CD4+, CD8+, or CD8+CD57+ T cells (not recorded which) from PBMCs. As DNA, the CDR3 is TGTGCCAGCAGCCCCCAGACAGGGCTCGGGGGCTACACCTTC. Amino acid sequence: CASSPQTGLGGYTF.